A single sample gave rise to the 30 T cell receptor beta chains below, sequenced in a study of shared clonotypes between healthy human individuals. Profiled with immunoSEQ multiplex PCR; TCRdb holds only in-frame clones, not every one. The sample contains roughly 2,500,000 clones, under 95% of which appear only once. The specimen was naive CD4+ T cells from PBMCs. Documented subset: CD45RA+ positively selected. The receptor source for this set is a man in his late teens or twenties in good health. Some clones in this sample may be carry-over from other donors' samples.

In nucleotides, the CDR3 is TGTGCCATCAGGGGGGAGGGTTCAAAGCCCCAGCATTTT. It translates to CAIRGEGSKPQHF. This chain connects TRBV10-3 to TRBJ1-5, with a possible D match to TRBD1 (5 bases). There are 13 residues in the CDR3. The ends were cut back, 6 bases at V and 8 bases at J, with 14 bases in the middle. Per the germline V gene, CDR1 is ENHRY and CDR2 is SYGVKD.

This clone was observed a single time. The chain employs TRBV7-8 and TRBJ1-3, with D perhaps matching TRBD1 (6 bases). Germline V gene lookup returns CDR1 SGHVS and CDR2 FQNEAQ. The CDR3 runs to 16 residues. V was clipped by 4 bases and J by 0 bases, with 13 bases between them. CDR3 bases: TGTGCCAGCAGCTCGGGGGCAGGGCCCTCTGGAAACACCATATATTTT. Translation: CASSSGAGPSGNTIYF.

The chain is built from TRBV4-2 and TRBJ2-7; TRBD1 matches at 9 bases. V trimming: 3 bases; J trimming: 6 bases; junction bases outside the gene matches: 6. The CDR3 is 14 amino acids. CDR1 is LGHNA and CDR2 is YNFKEQ in the germline V gene. The CDR3 DNA reads as TGTGCCAGCAGCCACCCGGGACAGGGTGCCGAGCAGTACTTC. Protein sequence: CASSHPGQGAEQYF.

This chain links TRBV6-1 with TRBJ2-6; no clear D. The germline V and J ends were trimmed by 1 base and 0 bases, with 10 bases remaining between them. The germline V gene encodes CDR1 MNHNS and CDR2 SASEGT. CDR3 size: 17 residues. The CDR3 region is CASSEGSPYSGANVLTF. CDR3 nucleotides: TGTGCCAGCAGTGAAGGGTCACCATACTCTGGGGCCAACGTCCTGACTTTC.

The chain joins TRBV5-1 to TRBJ2-5, with TRBD2 matching over 9 bases. CDR3 size: 14 residues. CDR1 is SGHRS, CDR2 YFSETQ, per germline. The J segment lost 1 base and the V segment lost 5 bases, leaving 3 bases of the junction unmatched. The CDR3 loop reads CASRTSGSQETQYF. The CDR3 DNA reads as TGCGCCAGCAGGACTAGCGGTTCCCAAGAGACCCAGTACTTC.

On this clone: The sample holds other DNA sequences that translate to the same CDR3. The chain has TRBV28 and TRBJ2-5, with TRBD2 identical over 8 bases. The CDR3 is made up of 13 amino acids. CDR1 and CDR2 (germline): MDHEN, SYDVKM. Trimming took 3 bases from V and 4 from J; bases not matched to a gene: 1. CDR3 coding DNA: TGTGCCAGCAGTTTCGGGGGGGGAGAGACCCAGTACTTC. Its translation: CASSFGGGETQYF.

The sample holds one count of this clone. The chain carries TRBV4-1 and TRBJ1-6, with unresolved D. The CDR3 length is 13 residues. Trimming removed 0 bases at V and 9 bases at J, with 6 bases between. In germline, CDR1 is MGHRA, CDR2 YSYEKL. Here the CDR3 reads CASSQEIVSPLHF. CDR3 in DNA: TGCGCCAGCAGCCAAGAAATAGTTTCACCCCTCCACTTT.

Comments on this clone: The sample has other DNA sequences that encode this CDR3 too. The chain couples TRBV5-1 to TRBJ2-2; D gene uncertain. Germline V gene lookup returns CDR1 SGHRS and CDR2 YFSETQ. This CDR3 comprises 14 residues. The germline V and J ends were trimmed by 0 bases and 1 base, with 4 bases remaining between them. CDR3 sequence: CASSLARNTGELFF. DNA of the CDR3: TGCGCCAGCAGCTTGGCCAGGAACACCGGGGAGCTGTTTTTT.

The V and J genes are TRBV4-1 and TRBJ1-5, with a possible D match to TRBD1 (6 bases). CDR3 size: 14 residues. The V gene's germline CDR1 is MGHRA and CDR2 YSYEKL. Trimming pared 0 bases from V and 5 bases from J, leaving 8 bases between. CDR3 DNA: TGCGCCAGCAGCCAAGAGACAGGTGATCAGCCCCAGCATTTT. It encodes CASSQETGDQPQHF.

The V and J genes are TRBV6-1 and TRBJ1-4; the D gene is possibly TRBD1 (5 bases). CDR3 length equals 19 residues. V shed 2 bases and J shed 4 bases, with 23 bases lying between them. Germline loops: CDR1 MNHNS, CDR2 SASEGT. This CDR3 reads CASSERRRWGRINNEKLFF. The CDR3 coding sequence is TGTGCCAGCAGTGAAAGGCGCCGTTGGGGCCGAATTAATAATGAAAAACTGTTTTTT.

The V and J genes are TRBV7-3 and TRBJ2-7; no firm D call. The CDR3 sequence is 16 residues long. The V end was cut by 0 bases, the J end by 5 bases, with 17 bases between. Germline V gives CDR1 SGHTA, CDR2 FQGTGA. The CDR3, as DNA: TGTGCCAGCAGCTTAACGTTTCCAGCCCGCCGGGACGAGCAGTACTTC. This gives the protein CASSLTFPARRDEQYF.

This rearrangement joins TRBV28 to TRBJ1-1, with D unclear. The germline gives CDR1 MDHEN, CDR2 SYDVKM. The CDR3 covers 11 residues. V was clipped by 4 bases and J by 7 bases, with 7 bases between them. The DNA for the CDR3 is TGTGCCAGCAGTTCCTACAGTGAAGCTTTCTTT. It specifies CASSSYSEAFF.

CDR3 in DNA: TGTGCCAGCAGCGCCCGACTAGCGGCACGGGAGTTCTTC. Protein product: CASSARLAAREFF. The chain combines TRBV5-4 with TRBJ2-1; TRBD2 matches 9 bases. CDR3 size: 13 residues. CDR1 is SGHNT and CDR2 is YYREEE in the germline V gene (reference sequence). J was trimmed by 14 bases and V by 4 bases; bases with no gene match: 10.

The genes are TRBV28 and TRBJ2-2; 10 bases are a match to TRBD2. Germline assignment: CDR1 MDHEN and CDR2 SYDVKM. J gave up 1 base and V 6 bases, and 5 bases lay outside the gene matches. This CDR3 is 16 amino acids long. The CDR3 DNA is TGTGCCAGCAGATCCCGGACTAGCGGGAACACCGGGGAGCTGTTTTTT. Amino acid sequence: CASRSRTSGNTGELFF.

V usage is TRBV11-2 and J usage is TRBJ2-1; D possibly corresponds to TRBD2 (6 bases). The CDR3 contains 16 residues. Trimming shortened V by 4 bases and J by 2 bases, and 15 bases separated the two germline ends. Germline V lookup: CDR1 SGHAT, CDR2 FQNNGV. The CDR3 region has the DNA TGTGCCAGCAGCTCGTCCGCGGGACTCCCCTACAATGAGCAGTTCTTC. This codes for CASSSSAGLPYNEQFF.

The genes are TRBV6-6 and TRBJ1-5; D gene ambiguous. Germline loops: CDR1 MNHNY, CDR2 SVGAGI (reference sequence). V was clipped by 2 bases and J by 6 bases, with 11 bases between them. The CDR3 is 14 amino acids. The CDR3 protein is CASSYLGGTQPQHF. Here the CDR3 DNA reads TGTGCCAGCAGTTACCTGGGTGGTACTCAGCCCCAGCATTTT.

The chain carries TRBV15 and TRBJ2-1, with unresolved D. V lost 1 base, J lost 1 base, and 11 bases lay in between. The CDR3 loop spans 16 amino acids. Per germline, CDR1 LNHNV and CDR2 YYDKDF (reference sequence). CDR3 sequence (DNA): TGTGCCACCAGCAGAGTAGGCGTGGGTTCCTACAATGAGCAGTTCTTC. This translates into CATSRVGVGSYNEQFF.

This clone was recorded only once. The DNA for the CDR3 is TGTGCCAGCTCACCACGTTATCCTCAGGACGGCAATCAGCCCCAGCATTTT. Amino acid sequence: CASSPRYPQDGNQPQHF. The chain has TRBV18 and TRBJ1-5, with D unclear. V shed 1 base and J shed 2 bases, with 15 bases lying between them. Germline assignment: CDR1 KGHSH and CDR2 LQKENI. The CDR3 has 17 amino acids.

The chain is built from TRBV9 and TRBJ2-1; 10 positions match TRBD2. The CDR3 is made up of 13 amino acids. Germline lookup yields CDR1 SGDLS and CDR2 YYNGEE. V shed 6 bases, J shed 10 bases, and the junction held 7 bases outside the gene matches. The CDR3 DNA follows: TGTGCCAGCATGAGGGGAGCGGGAGGGGAGCAGTTCTTC. Translated, it gives CASMRGAGGEQFF.

Comments on this clone: The germline gene is not matched at one end of the junction; a read error may be the cause. The chain uses TRBV23-1 and TRBJ1-4; 8 nucleotides line up with TRBD1. TRBV23-1 is an ORF, with its function uncertain. The CDR3 length is 12 residues. CDR3 DNA: TGCCCCAGGGGGCTCGCCGGAAGAAAACTGTTTTTT. Residues: CPRGLAGRKLFF.

The V and J genes are TRBV5-6 and TRBJ1-2, with D possibly matching TRBD1 (6 bases). This CDR3 is built from 15 residues. The germline CDR1 and CDR2 sequences are SGHDT and YYEEEE. V was shortened by 4 bases and J by 4 bases, with 17 bases between the two germline ends. The CDR3 here is CASSRGWGQTYGYTF. The DNA of the CDR3 is TGTGCCAGCAGCCGAGGTTGGGGGCAAACCTATGGCTACACCTTC.

The chain is built from TRBV28 and TRBJ1-2, with 8 bases identical to TRBD1. J gave up 0 bases and V 6 bases, and 12 bases lay outside the gene matches. CDR1 is MDHEN, CDR2 SYDVKM, per germline. The CDR3 spans 17 residues. CDR3 nucleotides: TGTGCCAGCAGAGATACGGACAGGGCAATAGCTAACTATGGCTACACCTTC. Translated: CASRDTDRAIANYGYTF.

This chain joins TRBV11-3 and TRBJ2-3, with 7 nucleotides matching TRBD1. Trimming took 4 bases from V and 3 from J; bases not matched to a gene: 10. This CDR3 comprises 16 residues. Germline V gene sequence: CDR1 SGHNT, CDR2 YENEEA. The CDR3 sequence is CASSSTTGRGTDTQYF. The DNA for the CDR3 is TGTGCCAGCAGCTCAACGACAGGGAGAGGTACAGATACGCAGTATTTT.

This chain's CDR3 is CASSFRATAYEQYF. In DNA, the CDR3 is TGTGCCAGCAGTTTCCGGGCGACGGCGTACGAGCAGTACTTC. J is TRBJ2-7 and V is TRBV27; D unclear. The CDR3 has 14 amino acids. Germline-derived CDR1 and CDR2 are MNHEY and SMNVEV (reference sequence). Deletions cut 3 bases from V and 4 bases from J, with 13 bases between.

The gene calls are TRBV5-5 and TRBJ2-7; 12 bases map to TRBD1. With V trimmed by 2 bases and J by 4 bases, 7 bases remained unmatched. This CDR3 comprises 16 residues. The germline V gene has CDR1 SGHKS and CDR2 YYEKEE (reference sequence). CDR3 protein: CASSFSGTGGVYEQYF. CDR3 nucleotide sequence: TGTGCCAGCAGCTTTTCCGGGACAGGGGGCGTGTACGAGCAGTACTTC.

The rearrangement joins TRBV5-1 to TRBJ1-2; 10 bases are a match to TRBD1. The V gene end was trimmed by 4 bases and the J gene end by 4 bases; junction bases not matched to a gene: 7. The CDR3 is 15 residues long. In germline, CDR1 is SGHRS, CDR2 YFSETQ. The CDR3 DNA is TGCGCCAGCAGCCGGGACAGGGGTGGCGGCTATGGCTACACCTTC. Translation: CASSRDRGGGYGYTF.

The table lists this clone with a count of one. V is TRBV4-2 and J is TRBJ2-2; perhaps TRBD1 as D (6 bases). Germline CDR1 reads LGHNA; CDR2 reads YNFKEQ. The CDR3 consists of 19 residues. Trimming removed 1 base from V and 7 bases from J, with 25 bases in between. CDR3 loop: CASSQGLEGIEGGYGELFF. The CDR3 DNA reads as TGTGCCAGCAGCCAAGGGTTAGAAGGGATTGAAGGGGGATACGGGGAGCTGTTTTTT.

About this clone: The same CDR3 arises from other DNA sequences in this sample as well. The chain employs TRBV28 and TRBJ1-1; no clear D gene. This CDR3 has 14 amino acids. Germline values: CDR1 MDHEN, CDR2 SYDVKM. V was trimmed by 2 bases and J by 2 bases, leaving 9 bases between them. CDR3 in amino acids: CASSLRAANTEAFF. Here the CDR3 DNA reads TGTGCCAGCAGTTTACGGGCAGCTAACACTGAAGCTTTCTTT.

For the CDR3, the DNA is TGTGCCAGCAGCCAAGTCCGGGGGACAGGGGCTCGGACCCAGTACTTC. It is translated as CASSQVRGTGARTQYF. The V and J genes are TRBV14 and TRBJ2-5; 10 positions match TRBD1. V dropped 1 base and J dropped 7; count of bases not matched to a gene: 9. This CDR3 spans 16 amino acids. Germline values: CDR1 SGHDN, CDR2 FVKESK.

The chain employs TRBV28 and TRBJ2-5; no definite D call. The CDR3 contains 15 residues. Germline CDR1 and CDR2: MDHEN and SYDVKM. Trimming took off 3 bases at V and 1 base at J, with 12 bases between the two ends. The CDR3 reads CASSLTGKTQETQYF. The CDR3 DNA is TGTGCCAGCAGTTTGACGGGCAAGACCCAAGAGACCCAGTACTTC.